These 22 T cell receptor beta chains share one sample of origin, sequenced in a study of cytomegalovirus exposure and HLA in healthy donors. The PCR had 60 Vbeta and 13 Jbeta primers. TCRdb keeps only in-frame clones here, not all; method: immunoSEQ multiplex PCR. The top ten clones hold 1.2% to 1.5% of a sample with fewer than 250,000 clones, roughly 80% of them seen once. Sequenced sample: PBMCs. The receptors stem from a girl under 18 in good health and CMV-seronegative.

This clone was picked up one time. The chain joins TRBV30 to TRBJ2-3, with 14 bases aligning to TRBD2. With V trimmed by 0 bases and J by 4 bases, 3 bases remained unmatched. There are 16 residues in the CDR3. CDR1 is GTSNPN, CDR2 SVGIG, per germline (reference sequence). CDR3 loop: CAWSVGTSGRSDTQYF. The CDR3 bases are TGTGCCTGGAGTGTAGGGACTAGCGGGAGATCAGATACGCAGTATTTT.

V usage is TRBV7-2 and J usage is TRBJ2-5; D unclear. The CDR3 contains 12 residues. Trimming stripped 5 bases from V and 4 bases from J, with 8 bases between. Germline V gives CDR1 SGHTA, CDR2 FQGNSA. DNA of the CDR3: TGTGCCAGCAGCCTCTCCCCAGAGACCCAGTACTTC. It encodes CASSLSPETQYF.

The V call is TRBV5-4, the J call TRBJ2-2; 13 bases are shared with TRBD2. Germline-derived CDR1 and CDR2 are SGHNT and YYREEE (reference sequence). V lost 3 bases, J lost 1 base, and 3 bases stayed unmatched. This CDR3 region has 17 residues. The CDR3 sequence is CASSSGTSGENTGELFF. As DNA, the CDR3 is TGTGCCAGCAGCTCCGGGACTAGCGGGGAGAACACCGGGGAGCTGTTTTTT.

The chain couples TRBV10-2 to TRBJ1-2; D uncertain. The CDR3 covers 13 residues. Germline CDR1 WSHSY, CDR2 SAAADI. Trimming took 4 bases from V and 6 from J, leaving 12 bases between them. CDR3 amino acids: CASSAAGLDGYTF. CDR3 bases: TGCGCCAGCAGTGCGGCAGGTTTGGATGGCTACACCTTC.

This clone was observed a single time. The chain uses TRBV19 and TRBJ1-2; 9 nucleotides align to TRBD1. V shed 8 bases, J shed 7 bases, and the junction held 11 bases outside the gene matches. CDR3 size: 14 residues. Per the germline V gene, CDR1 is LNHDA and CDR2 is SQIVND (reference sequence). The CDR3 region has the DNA TGTGCCAGTGAAGCCCCCGGGACAGGGAGTGGCTACACCTTC. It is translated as CASEAPGTGSGYTF.

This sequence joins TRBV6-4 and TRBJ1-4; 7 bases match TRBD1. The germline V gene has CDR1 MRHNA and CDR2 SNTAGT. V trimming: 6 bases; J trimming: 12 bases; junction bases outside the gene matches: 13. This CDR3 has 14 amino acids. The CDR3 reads CASRNDRVIEELFF. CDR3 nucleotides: TGTGCCAGCAGAAATGACAGGGTAATAGAGGAACTGTTTTTT.

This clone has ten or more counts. CDR3 in amino acids: CASTLEVATNEKLFF. As DNA, the CDR3 is TGTGCCAGCACCCTAGAGGTGGCAACTAATGAAAAACTGTTTTTT. V and J are TRBV7-3 and TRBJ1-4; no clear D. With 7 bases removed from V and 0 bases from J, the gap between germline ends came to 12 bases. The CDR3 has 15 amino acids. Germline CDR1 is SGHTA and CDR2 is FQGTGA. Looking up the rest from reference TRBV7-3 and TRBJ1-4 gives the full variable domain: GAGVSQTPSNKVTEKGKYVELRCDPISGHTALYWYRQSLGQGPEFLIYFQGTGAADDSGLPNDRFFAVRPEGSVSTLKIQRTERGDSAVYLCASTLEVATNEKLFFGSGTQLSVL.

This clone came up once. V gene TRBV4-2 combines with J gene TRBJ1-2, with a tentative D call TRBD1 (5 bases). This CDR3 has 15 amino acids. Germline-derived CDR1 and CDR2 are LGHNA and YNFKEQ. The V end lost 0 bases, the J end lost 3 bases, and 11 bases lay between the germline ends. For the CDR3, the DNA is TGTGCCAGCAGCCAAGATCGGGCAGGGCACTATGGCTACACCTTC. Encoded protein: CASSQDRAGHYGYTF.

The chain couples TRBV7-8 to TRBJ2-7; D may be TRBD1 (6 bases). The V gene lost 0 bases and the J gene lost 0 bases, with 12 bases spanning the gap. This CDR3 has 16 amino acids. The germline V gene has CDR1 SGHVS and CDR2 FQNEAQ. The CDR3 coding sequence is TGTGCCAGCAGCTTAGCGCGGACAGCCCCCTCCTACGAGCAGTACTTC. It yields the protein CASSLARTAPSYEQYF.

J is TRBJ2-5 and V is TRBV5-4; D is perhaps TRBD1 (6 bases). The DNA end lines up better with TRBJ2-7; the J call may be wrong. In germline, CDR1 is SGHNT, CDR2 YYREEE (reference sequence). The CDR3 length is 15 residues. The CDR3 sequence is CASGDGMGRGYEQYF. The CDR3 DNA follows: TGTGCCAGCGGCGATGGGATGGGCAGGGGCTACGAGCAGTACTTC.

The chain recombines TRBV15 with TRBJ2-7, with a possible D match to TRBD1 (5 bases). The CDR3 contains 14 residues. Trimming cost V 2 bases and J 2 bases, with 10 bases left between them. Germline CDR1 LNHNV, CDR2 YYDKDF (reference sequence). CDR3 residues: CATSRSRVPYEQYF. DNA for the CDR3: TGTGCCACCAGCAGATCCAGGGTACCCTACGAGCAGTACTTC. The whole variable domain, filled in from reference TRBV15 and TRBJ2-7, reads DAMVIQNPRYQVTQFGKPVTLSCSQTLNHNVMYWYQQKSSQAPKLLFHYYDKDFNNEADTPDNFQSRRPNTSFCFLDIRSPGLGDTAMYLCATSRSRVPYEQYFGPGTRLTVT.

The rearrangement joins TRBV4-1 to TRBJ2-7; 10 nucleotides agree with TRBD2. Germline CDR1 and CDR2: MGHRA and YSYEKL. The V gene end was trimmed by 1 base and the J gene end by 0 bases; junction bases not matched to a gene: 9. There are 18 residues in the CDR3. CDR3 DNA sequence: TGCGCCAGCAGCCAAGCATCCTCCCCTAGCGGGAGCTCCTACGAGCAGTACTTC. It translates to CASSQASSPSGSSYEQYF.

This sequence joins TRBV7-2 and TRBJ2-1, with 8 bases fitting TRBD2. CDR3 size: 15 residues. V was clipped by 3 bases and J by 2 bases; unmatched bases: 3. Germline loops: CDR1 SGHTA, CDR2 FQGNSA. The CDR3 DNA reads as TGTGCCAGCAGCTTGACTAGCGAGGCCTACAATGAGCAGTTCTTC. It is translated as CASSLTSEAYNEQFF.

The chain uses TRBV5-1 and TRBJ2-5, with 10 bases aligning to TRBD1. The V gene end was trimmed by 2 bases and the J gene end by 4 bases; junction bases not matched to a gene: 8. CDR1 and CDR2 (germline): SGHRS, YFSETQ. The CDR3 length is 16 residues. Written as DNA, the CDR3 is TGCGCCAGCAGCTTTAGGGGACAGGGGAGTGGAGAGACCCAGTACTTC. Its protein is CASSFRGQGSGETQYF.

CDR3 in amino acids: CASSFWSGAPGVSYEQYF. DNA of the CDR3: TGTGCCAGCAGTTTTTGGTCGGGAGCTCCTGGTGTATCCTACGAGCAGTACTTC. The genes are TRBV28 and TRBJ2-7; D possibly corresponds to TRBD2 (6 bases). CDR1 is MDHEN and CDR2 is SYDVKM in the germline V gene. The CDR3 loop spans 18 amino acids. V was clipped by 3 bases and J by 1 base, with 22 bases between them.

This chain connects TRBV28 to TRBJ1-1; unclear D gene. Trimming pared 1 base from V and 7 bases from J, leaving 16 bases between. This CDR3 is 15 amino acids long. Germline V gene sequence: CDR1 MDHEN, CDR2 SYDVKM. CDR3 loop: CASSLSGGGQNEAFF. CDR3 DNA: TGTGCCAGCAGTTTATCCGGAGGCGGTCAAAATGAAGCTTTCTTT.

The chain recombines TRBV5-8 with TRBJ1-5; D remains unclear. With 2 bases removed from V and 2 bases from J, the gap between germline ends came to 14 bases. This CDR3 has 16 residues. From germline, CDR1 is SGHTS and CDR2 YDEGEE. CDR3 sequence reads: CASSFRVLAGNQPQHF. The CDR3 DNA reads TGTGCCAGCAGCTTTAGGGTTTTAGCGGGCAATCAGCCCCAGCATTTT. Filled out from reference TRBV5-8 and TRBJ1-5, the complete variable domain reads EAGVTQSPTHLIKTRGQQATLRCSPISGHTSVYWYQQALGLGLQFLLWYDEGEERNRGNFPPRFSGRQFPNYSSELNVNALELEDSALYLCASSFRVLAGNQPQHFGDGTRLSIL.

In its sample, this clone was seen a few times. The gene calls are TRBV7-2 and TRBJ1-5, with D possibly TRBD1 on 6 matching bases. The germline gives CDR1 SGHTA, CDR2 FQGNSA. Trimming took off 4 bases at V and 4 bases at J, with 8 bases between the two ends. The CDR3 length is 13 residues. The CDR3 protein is CASSWTENQPQHF. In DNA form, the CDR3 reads TGTGCCAGCAGCTGGACAGAGAATCAGCCCCAGCATTTT. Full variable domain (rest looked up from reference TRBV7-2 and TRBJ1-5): GAGVSQSPSNKVTEKGKDVELRCDPISGHTALYWYRQSLGQGLEFLIYFQGNSAPDKSGLPSDRFSAERTGGSVSTLTIQRTQQEDSAVYLCASSWTENQPQHFGDGTRLSIL.

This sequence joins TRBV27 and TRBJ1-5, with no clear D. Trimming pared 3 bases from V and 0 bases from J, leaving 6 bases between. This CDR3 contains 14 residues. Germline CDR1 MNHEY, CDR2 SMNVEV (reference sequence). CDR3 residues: CASSFRDSNQPQHF. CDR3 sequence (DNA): TGTGCCAGCAGTTTCCGGGATAGCAATCAGCCCCAGCATTTT.

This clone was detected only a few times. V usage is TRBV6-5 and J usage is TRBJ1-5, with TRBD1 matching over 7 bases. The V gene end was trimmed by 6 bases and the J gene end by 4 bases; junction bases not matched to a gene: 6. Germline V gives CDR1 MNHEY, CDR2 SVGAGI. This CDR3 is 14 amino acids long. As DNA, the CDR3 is TGTGCCAGCAGAAGGGACAGCGCTAATCAGCCCCAGCATTTT. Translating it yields CASRRDSANQPQHF.

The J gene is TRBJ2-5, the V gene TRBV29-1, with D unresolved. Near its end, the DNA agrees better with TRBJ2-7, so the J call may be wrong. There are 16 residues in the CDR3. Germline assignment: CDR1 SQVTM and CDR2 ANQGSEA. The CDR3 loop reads CSVGGRLNDPYYEQYF. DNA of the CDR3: TGCAGCGTTGGCGGCCGTTTGAATGATCCCTACTACGAGCAGTACTTC.

In nucleotides, the CDR3 is TGTGCCAGCAGTTTAAATGGCGAGACCCAGTACTTC. This translates into CASSLNGETQYF. The chain uses TRBV27 and TRBJ2-5; D unclear. The germline V gene encodes CDR1 MNHEY and CDR2 SMNVEV (reference sequence). The V end lost 2 bases, the J end lost 5 bases, and 6 bases lay between the germline ends. This CDR3 is 12 amino acids long.